Listed here are 13 T cell receptor beta chains from one sample, sequenced in a study of cytomegalovirus exposure and HLA in healthy donors. The PCR ran on 60 Vbeta and 13 Jbeta primers. Assay: immunoSEQ multiplex PCR; the TCRdb copy retains only in-frame clones and omits some. Altogether about 110,000 clones are present, more than 65% being singletons, with the ten largest covering 3.5% to 4%. The sample taken for sequencing was PBMCs. The receptors come from a human donor in good health.

In its sample, this clone was seen a few times. The chain links TRBV28 to TRBJ2-7; D may be TRBD1 (6 bases). V shed 6 bases and J shed 2 bases, with 14 bases lying between them. CDR3 size: 14 residues. CDR1 and CDR2 (germline): MDHEN, SYDVKM. The DNA for the CDR3 is TGTGCCAGCAGCTCCGGGACACTAACCTACGAGCAGTACTTC. Amino acid sequence: CASSSGTLTYEQYF.

This clone was detected only a few times. The chain uses TRBV6-5 and TRBJ2-7, with 8 bases aligning to TRBD1. CDR1 and CDR2 (germline): MNHEY, SVGAGI. CDR3 length: 14 residues. Unmatched junction bases numbered 6, after V lost 8 bases and J lost 0 bases. The CDR3 region has the DNA TGTGCCAGCGCGTCGACAGGGGTCTCCTACGAGCAGTACTTC. Translated, it gives CASASTGVSYEQYF.

This clone was seen more than once but under ten times. The chain recombines TRBV27 with TRBJ1-4, with 10 positions matching TRBD1. The CDR3 contains 15 residues. Germline V CDR1 and CDR2: MNHEY, SMNVEV (reference sequence). The junction had 0 bases not matched to a gene; V was cut back by 2 bases and J by 3 bases. This CDR3 is CASSLGTGANEKLFF. The CDR3 DNA follows: TGTGCCAGCAGTTTAGGGACAGGGGCTAATGAAAAACTGTTTTTT.

This chain uses TRBV27 with TRBJ1-5; tentative D call: TRBD1 (6 bases). The CDR3 consists of 16 residues. In germline, CDR1 is MNHEY, CDR2 SMNVEV (reference sequence). Trimming left V 2 bases short and J 8 bases short, with 19 bases between. As DNA, the CDR3 is TGTGCCAGCAGTTTAGGTGGGTTCAGGGGTCCCAAGCCCCAGCATTTT. Amino acids: CASSLGGFRGPKPQHF.

The V and J genes are TRBV29-1 and TRBJ2-2, with 9 positions matching TRBD2. CDR3 length: 14 residues. Germline CDR1 reads SQVTM; CDR2 reads ANQGSEA. Trimming at V came to 1 base and at J to 9 bases, leaving 6 bases not matched to a gene. The CDR3 here is CSVEGESSGRELFF. CDR3 in DNA: TGCAGCGTTGAAGGGGAGTCTAGCGGGAGGGAGCTGTTTTTT.

The chain combines TRBV5-1 with TRBJ1-1; 9 positions match TRBD1. The junction had 16 bases not matched to a gene; V was cut back by 4 bases and J by 9 bases. Germline CDR1 is SGHRS and CDR2 is YFSETQ. The CDR3 sequence is 16 residues long. The CDR3 loop reads CASSPTGGTQGEKAFF. CDR3 nucleotide sequence: TGCGCCAGCAGCCCAACAGGGGGCACTCAGGGGGAGAAAGCTTTCTTT. The complete variable domain, with remaining parts taken from reference TRBV5-1 and TRBJ1-1, reads KAGVTQTPRYLIKTRGQQVTLSCSPISGHRSVSWYQQTPGQGLQFLFEYFSETQRNKGNFPGRFSGRQFSNSRSEMNVSTLELGDSALYLCASSPTGGTQGEKAFFGQGTRLTVV.

The V call is TRBV5-1, the J call TRBJ2-2, with 7 bases aligning to TRBD2. From germline, CDR1 is SGHRS and CDR2 YFSETQ. The junction had 3 bases not matched to a gene; V was cut back by 3 bases and J by 1 base. This CDR3 spans 15 amino acids. DNA for the CDR3: TGCGCCAGCAGCTGGGAGGGCCGGAACACCGGGGAGCTGTTTTTT. This sequence encodes CASSWEGRNTGELFF.

The gene calls are TRBV11-3 and TRBJ2-5, with 11 positions matching TRBD2. Germline V gene sequence: CDR1 SGHNT, CDR2 YENEEA. J lost 3 bases, V lost 4 bases, and 10 bases had no gene match. This CDR3 is 17 amino acids long. CDR3 sequence (DNA): TGTGCCAGCAGCTCAAATCCGGGACTAGCGGAAAAAGAGACCCAGTACTTC. Encoded protein: CASSSNPGLAEKETQYF.

This sequence joins TRBV11-3 and TRBJ2-5; 11 nucleotides line up with TRBD2. CDR1 is SGHNT and CDR2 is YENEEA in the germline V gene. Trimming at V came to 3 bases and at J to 0 bases, leaving 6 bases not matched to a gene. This CDR3 has 17 residues. CDR3 coding DNA: TGTGCCAGCAGCTTTTTCGGGACTAGCGGTTACCAAGAGACCCAGTACTTC. Amino acid sequence: CASSFFGTSGYQETQYF.

The chain joins TRBV4-2 to TRBJ2-7; 11 positions agree with TRBD2. Germline loops: CDR1 LGHNA, CDR2 YNFKEQ. V lost 1 base to trimming and J lost 0 bases; unmatched junction nucleotides: 5. The CDR3 contains 17 residues. The CDR3 protein is CASSQVGTSGSSYEQYF. The CDR3 DNA reads as TGTGCCAGCAGCCAAGTAGGTACTAGCGGGAGCTCCTACGAGCAGTACTTC.

This clone was observed a handful of times. The chain carries TRBV2 and TRBJ1-1; 7 nucleotides match TRBD1. This CDR3 comprises 15 residues. Trimming at V came to 5 bases and at J to 1 base, leaving 7 bases not matched to a gene. Germline V CDR1 and CDR2: SNHLY, FYNNEI. The CDR3 coding sequence is TGTGCCAGCAGTAAGGAGGGGGCAGGGAACACTGAAGCTTTCTTT. Encoded protein: CASSKEGAGNTEAFF.

This rearrangement joins TRBV19 to TRBJ1-5; D is unresolved. This CDR3 region has 14 residues. Trimming stripped 6 bases from V and 4 bases from J, with 13 bases between. Germline CDR1 LNHDA, CDR2 SQIVND (reference sequence). CDR3 nucleotide sequence: TGTGCCAGTAGGGGCAGTTCTTTGAATCAGCCCCAGCATTTT. It translates to CASRGSSLNQPQHF.

The V call is TRBV19, the J call TRBJ2-5; no clear D. The J call may be in error: the DNA end matches TRBJ2-7 better. The germline gives CDR1 LNHDA, CDR2 SQIVND (reference sequence). There are 14 residues in the CDR3. As DNA, the CDR3 is TGTGCCAGTAGTATAGGAGGTAGGCTCGACGAGCAGTACTTC. Translating gives CASSIGGRLDEQYF.